Below, 21 T cell receptor beta chains from the same sample are listed, as sequenced in a study of blood T cell repertoires in COVID-19. Sequencing used immunoSEQ multiplex PCR; TCRdb keeps in-frame clones, though not all of them. The sample carries fewer than 150,000 clones, just under 85% recorded once. The sample was peripheral blood. The receptors stem from a woman aged 45-60 years with acute or convalescent COVID-19.

The chain has TRBV11-2 and TRBJ1-6; D perhaps matches TRBD1 (6 bases). CDR3 size: 17 residues. Germline CDR1 is SGHAT and CDR2 is FQNNGV. V was cut by 5 bases and J by 4 bases, with 18 bases left in between. CDR3 nucleotide sequence: TGTGCCAGCAGCCGACCCCGAGGGGGGGCTTATAATTCACCCCTCCACTTT. This encodes CASSRPRGGAYNSPLHF. Full variable domain (missing parts from reference TRBV11-2 and TRBJ1-6): EAGVAQSPRYKIIEKRQSVAFWCNPISGHATLYWYQQILGQGPKLLIQFQNNGVVDDSQLPKDRFSAERLKGVDSTLKIQPAKLEDSAVYLCASSRPRGGAYNSPLHFGNGTRLTVT.

The V gene is TRBV7-3, the J gene TRBJ1-1; TRBD1 is a possible D gene (5 bases). This CDR3 has 13 amino acids. Germline values: CDR1 SGHTA, CDR2 FQGTGA. The V gene lost 1 base and the J gene lost 4 bases, with 7 bases spanning the gap. CDR3 DNA: TGTGCCAGCAGCTTAATGGGGGGCACTGAAGCTTTCTTT. Translating gives CASSLMGGTEAFF.

This clone was found once. The rearrangement joins TRBV19 to TRBJ1-3; D gene ambiguous. From germline, CDR1 is LNHDA and CDR2 SQIVND (reference sequence). The CDR3 loop spans 13 amino acids. V dropped 4 bases and J dropped 4 bases, with 8 bases sitting between them. CDR3: CASSSTAGNTIYF. CDR3 DNA sequence: TGTGCCAGTAGTAGCACAGCAGGAAACACCATATATTTT.

The genes are TRBV29-1 and TRBJ1-2; 7 nucleotides align to TRBD1. J was trimmed by 2 bases and V by 0 bases; bases with no gene match: 9. This CDR3 has 16 residues. Germline CDR1 reads SQVTM; CDR2 reads ANQGSEA. DNA of the CDR3: TGCAGCGTTGAAGACGGGGAGACAGGGCTGAACTATGGCTACACCTTC. Translation: CSVEDGETGLNYGYTF. The variable domain in full, completed from reference TRBV29-1 and TRBJ1-2, reads SAVISQKPSRDICQRGTSLTIQCQVDSQVTMMFWYRQQPGQSLTLIATANQGSEATYESGFVIDKFPISRPNLTFSTLTVSNMSPEDSSIYLCSVEDGETGLNYGYTFGSGTRLTVV.

V and J are TRBV5-1 and TRBJ2-3, with 9 bases identical to TRBD1. CDR1 and CDR2 from the germline V gene are SGHRS and YFSETQ. The CDR3 sequence is 14 residues long. The junction had 6 bases not matched to a gene; V was cut back by 6 bases and J by 4 bases. The CDR3 DNA is TGCGCCAGCACCCCGGACAGGGGACCAGATACGCAGTATTTT. Its protein is CASTPDRGPDTQYF. The whole variable domain, remainder taken from reference TRBV5-1 and TRBJ2-3, is KAGVTQTPRYLIKTRGQQVTLSCSPISGHRSVSWYQQTPGQGLQFLFEYFSETQRNKGNFPGRFSGRQFSNSRSEMNVSTLELGDSALYLCASTPDRGPDTQYFGPGTRLTVL.

The gene calls are TRBV30 and TRBJ2-7, with 9 bases matching TRBD1. The CDR3 spans 16 residues. V was clipped by 3 bases and J by 7 bases; unmatched bases: 16. Per the germline V gene, CDR1 is GTSNPN and CDR2 is SVGIG (reference sequence). CDR3 sequence: CAWRPSGTGRVSEQYF. CDR3 in DNA: TGTGCCTGGAGGCCCTCGGGGACAGGGAGGGTGAGTGAGCAGTACTTC.

The CDR3 DNA reads TGCGCCAGCAGCTTGGGACAAGCCACAGATACGCAGTATTTT. Amino acid sequence: CASSLGQATDTQYF. J is TRBJ2-3 and V is TRBV5-1; D gene ambiguous. Germline-derived CDR1 and CDR2 are SGHRS and YFSETQ. This CDR3 comprises 14 residues. V lost 0 bases to trimming and J lost 2 bases, with 7 bases between them.

The chain carries TRBV19 and TRBJ2-2; D is ambiguous. The CDR3 consists of 15 residues. The V gene lost 1 base and the J gene lost 3 bases, with 9 bases spanning the gap. Germline CDR1 LNHDA, CDR2 SQIVND (reference sequence). The CDR3 protein is CASSIGPDYTGELFF. CDR3 bases: TGTGCCAGTAGTATAGGCCCAGACTACACCGGGGAGCTGTTTTTT.

The chain carries TRBV12-3 or TRBV12-4 and TRBJ1-5, with D possibly being TRBD1 (6 bases). This CDR3 has 13 residues. V shed 5 bases and J shed 7 bases, with 12 bases lying between them. In DNA, the CDR3 is TGTGCCAGCAGTATACAGGGAAACCAGCCCCAGCATTTT. Its protein is CASSIQGNQPQHF.

The gene calls are TRBV6-5 and TRBJ1-2, with 9 bases matching TRBD1. The CDR3 consists of 13 residues. Germline CDR1 reads MNHEY; CDR2 reads SVGAGI. Trimming cost V 6 bases and J 5 bases; bases outside gene matches: 4. In nucleotides, the CDR3 is TGTGCCAGCAGCCGGACAGGGGATTATGGCTACACCTTC. Protein sequence: CASSRTGDYGYTF.

V is TRBV5-1 and J is TRBJ2-7, with 8 bases aligning to TRBD1. With 0 bases clipped from V and 4 bases from J, the junction kept 6 bases outside the gene matches. The CDR3 runs to 15 residues. Germline V gene lookup returns CDR1 SGHRS and CDR2 YFSETQ. Here the CDR3 DNA reads TGCGCCAGCAGCTTGGGGACAGGGATTAGTTACGAGCAGTACTTC. It specifies CASSLGTGISYEQYF.

The chain links TRBV7-9 to TRBJ2-7, with D tentatively TRBD1 (6 bases). Per germline, CDR1 SEHNR and CDR2 FQNEAQ (reference sequence). The CDR3 contains 14 residues. V gave up 3 bases and J gave up 3 bases, with 12 bases separating them. The CDR3 DNA reads as TGTGCCAGCAGCTTGTGGGACACTCACTACGAGCAGTACTTC. This gives the protein CASSLWDTHYEQYF.

The J gene is TRBJ2-7, the V gene TRBV5-5; possibly TRBD1 for D (5 bases). V was shortened by 1 base and J by 0 bases, with 11 bases between the two germline ends. Germline V gene lookup returns CDR1 SGHKS and CDR2 YYEKEE (reference sequence). The CDR3 length is 15 residues. The CDR3 is CASSLSGYGSYEQYF. The DNA of the CDR3 is TGTGCCAGCAGCTTGTCAGGGTATGGCTCCTACGAGCAGTACTTC.

Concerning this clone itself: The germline gene is not matched at one end of the junction; a read error may be the cause. The chain combines TRBV5-6 with TRBJ1-1; 10 bases fit TRBD1. The CDR3 sequence is 15 residues long. Germline V gene lookup returns CDR1 SGHDT and CDR2 YYEEEE. CDR3: CASSLVSSDRGIWNF. The CDR3 DNA reads as TGTGCCAGCAGCTTGGTTTCATCGGACAGGGGGATCTGGAACTTT.

V usage is TRBV19 and J usage is TRBJ1-2, with 7 bases fitting TRBD1. CDR1 is LNHDA, CDR2 SQIVND, per germline (reference sequence). The CDR3 is made up of 15 amino acids. Trimming cost V 5 bases and J 4 bases; bases outside gene matches: 10. CDR3 loop: CASSVRGQKIYGYTF. The DNA for the CDR3 is TGTGCCAGTAGTGTAAGGGGACAGAAGATCTATGGCTACACCTTC.

The V call is TRBV5-6, the J call TRBJ1-3; weak D call: TRBD1 (5 bases). Trimming removed 0 bases at V and 0 bases at J, with 13 bases between. The CDR3 has 17 residues. The germline gives CDR1 SGHDT, CDR2 YYEEEE. The CDR3 DNA reads TGTGCCAGCAGCTTGGGTCGCGGGGGATCCTCTGGAAACACCATATATTTT. Its protein product is CASSLGRGGSSGNTIYF. Full variable domain (missing parts from reference TRBV5-6 and TRBJ1-3): DAGVTQSPTHLIKTRGQQVTLRCSPKSGHDTVSWYQQALGQGPQFIFQYYEEEERQRGNFPDRFSGHQFPNYSSELNVNALLLGDSALYLCASSLGRGGSSGNTIYFGEGSWLTVV.

The rearrangement links TRBV6-5 to TRBJ1-4; TRBD1 aligns across 7 bases. The trim removed 7 bases at V and 4 bases at J, leaving 6 bases unmatched. The CDR3 covers 14 residues. The germline gives CDR1 MNHEY, CDR2 SVGAGI. CDR3 coding DNA: TGTGCCAGCACCATACAGGGGAATAATGAAAAACTGTTTTTT. Protein sequence: CASTIQGNNEKLFF.

In DNA form, the CDR3 reads TGTGCCAGCAGGTCCGGGACAGGGAGCTACACCTTC. Translation: CASRSGTGSYTF. V is TRBV5-6 and J is TRBJ1-2, with TRBD1 identical over 9 bases. Germline V CDR1 and CDR2: SGHDT, YYEEEE. Losses at the gene ends were 5 bases for V and 9 bases for J; bases not matched to a gene: 5. This CDR3 has 12 residues.

The chain employs TRBV7-9 and TRBJ2-7; 9 nucleotides line up with TRBD1. The trim removed 3 bases at V and 7 bases at J, leaving 10 bases unmatched. The CDR3 is 15 amino acids. Looked up from germline, CDR1 is SEHNR and CDR2 is FQNEAQ (reference sequence). The CDR3 DNA is TGTGCCAGCAGCTTGGGAGGACAGGGGACGTGGGAGCAGTACTTC. Its protein product is CASSLGGQGTWEQYF.

The gene calls are TRBV29-1 and TRBJ1-5; TRBD1 matches 8 bases. The CDR3 length is 15 residues. CDR1 and CDR2 (germline): SQVTM, ANQGSEA. The V and J ends lost 6 bases and 0 bases, in that order; junction bases with no gene match: 7. The CDR3 region has the DNA TGCAGCGTGTCACAGGGGGTGGGTAGCAATCAGCCCCAGCATTTT. This codes for CSVSQGVGSNQPQHF.

V gene TRBV6-5 combines with J gene TRBJ2-3; no firm D call. Per the germline V gene, CDR1 is MNHEY and CDR2 is SVGAGI. The CDR3 is 12 amino acids. V lost 6 bases and J lost 6, with 10 bases in between. The CDR3 coding sequence is TGTGCCAGCAGGGTCAACACGGATACGCAGTATTTT. Residues: CASRVNTDTQYF.